These 9 T cell receptor beta chains were sequenced from one sample in a study of CD4 T cells in relation to SARS-CoV-2 and coronaviruses. Unexposed donor CD4+ T cells date from about 2011-2018, before the COVID-19 pandemic. CD4+ T cells were isolated from the cells after less than 13 days of culture. Sequenced by immunoSEQ multiplex PCR; TCRdb stores in-frame clones only, minus some. The table records tens of thousands of clones, 76% of them present only once. No antigen has been identified for these receptors. The sample comprised CD4+ T cells from PBMCs, cultured in vitro. Source of these receptors: a human donor in good health.

The V call is TRBV30, the J call TRBJ1-3, with TRBD1 matching 7 bases. This CDR3 is built from 18 residues. Germline V gene lookup returns CDR1 GTSNPN and CDR2 SVGIG (reference sequence). Germline trimming cut 0 bases from V and 0 bases from J; bases unmatched to any gene: 11. The CDR3: CAWSVFETGTFSGNTIYF. The CDR3 DNA follows: TGTGCCTGGAGTGTTTTCGAGACAGGGACTTTCTCTGGAAACACCATATATTTT.

This clone was recorded only once. J is TRBJ2-7 and V is TRBV5-1; D gene uncertain. This CDR3 spans 13 amino acids. Germline-derived CDR1 and CDR2 are SGHRS and YFSETQ. Trimming stripped 0 bases from V and 2 bases from J, with 6 bases between. The CDR3 reads CASSLGLTYEQYF. The CDR3 DNA follows: TGCGCCAGCAGCTTGGGACTGACCTACGAGCAGTACTTC.

This sequence joins TRBV12-3 or TRBV12-4 and TRBJ2-3; the D is unclear. The CDR3 is made up of 13 amino acids. Trimming shortened V by 8 bases and J by 3 bases, and 12 bases separated the two germline ends. In DNA form, the CDR3 reads TGTGCCAGCGGGATCCGAAAAACAGATACGCAGTATTTT. It translates to CASGIRKTDTQYF.

The chain recombines TRBV7-8 with TRBJ2-5; TRBD1 agrees at 8 bases. Trimming removed 1 base from V and 2 bases from J; junction bases left unmatched: 3. Germline V gives CDR1 SGHVS, CDR2 FQNEAQ. The CDR3 spans 15 residues. The CDR3 protein is CASSLGQGLQETQYF. The CDR3 region has the DNA TGTGCCAGCAGCTTAGGACAGGGGTTACAAGAGACCCAGTACTTC.

The V call is TRBV7-8, the J call TRBJ1-3, with D unclear. CDR1 SGHVS and CDR2 FQNEAQ come from the germline V gene. The CDR3 sequence is 16 residues long. Trimming cost V 5 bases and J 4 bases, with 18 bases left between them. CDR3 residues: CASSPLRVLRGNTIYF. The CDR3 DNA reads TGTGCCAGCAGCCCCTTGCGGGTTTTAAGGGGAAACACCATATATTTT.

The gene calls are TRBV28 and TRBJ1-1, with 7 positions matching TRBD1. The germline CDR1 and CDR2 sequences are MDHEN and SYDVKM. The CDR3 loop spans 18 amino acids. V shed 5 bases and J 3 bases; nucleotides not matched to a gene: 18. In DNA, the CDR3 is TGTGCCAGCAGTCCCTTCGCCGGGACAGAAAGGGGATACACTGAAGCTTTCTTT. Amino acid sequence: CASSPFAGTERGYTEAFF.

The chain is built from TRBV23-1 and TRBJ2-7, with D possibly being TRBD1 (5 bases). TRBV23-1 is recorded as an ORF, its role being uncertain. V was clipped by 0 bases and J by 2 bases, with 14 bases between them. The CDR3 has 16 amino acids. CDR3: CASSQSRRVPTYEQYF. As DNA, the CDR3 is TGCGCCAGCAGTCAATCGCGCAGGGTACCTACCTACGAGCAGTACTTC.

V is TRBV10-3 and J is TRBJ1-1, with D tentatively TRBD1 (5 bases). CDR1 is ENHRY and CDR2 is SYGVKD in the germline V gene. The CDR3 has 13 residues. V was clipped by 3 bases and J by 7 bases, with 12 bases between them. CDR3 residues: CAISEGTHNEAFF. CDR3 DNA: TGTGCCATCAGTGAAGGGACCCACAATGAAGCTTTCTTT.

This chain uses TRBV10-3 with TRBJ1-1; the D gene is possibly TRBD1 (6 bases). V was pared by 6 bases and J by 3 bases, with 14 bases between. Germline V gives CDR1 ENHRY, CDR2 SYGVKD. The CDR3 is 14 amino acids. The CDR3 spells CAIRARGMYTEAFF. DNA for the CDR3: TGTGCCATCAGGGCCAGGGGAATGTACACTGAAGCTTTCTTT.